There are a few counts of the clone carrying this T cell receptor (beta chain). This entry is derived from a study of CD8+ T cells in alopecia areata. Extracted from the samples, RNA was reverse transcribed into cDNA to serve as the sequencing template. Profiling relied on immunoSEQ multiplex PCR, and the TCRdb table lists in-frame clones only, not all of them. This table holds hundreds of thousands of clones, approximately 61% found once. Germline V gives CDR1 LNHNV, CDR2 YYDKDF (reference sequence). The CDR3 spans 14 residues. Deletions cut 2 bases from V and 0 bases from J, with 7 bases between. This specimen consisted of CD4+ T cells sorted from blood, obtained at week 0. The origin of this receptor is a human donor with alopecia areata. J is TRBJ1-1 and V is TRBV15; no firm D call. Here the CDR3 reads CATSRNPMNTEAFF. For the CDR3, the DNA is TGTGCCACCAGCAGAAATCCCATGAACACTGAAGCTTTCTTT. Combining the CDR3 with reference TRBV15 and TRBJ1-1 gives the whole variable domain DAMVIQNPRYQVTQFGKPVTLSCSQTLNHNVMYWYQQKSSQAPKLLFHYYDKDFNNEADTPDNFQSRRPNTSFCFLDIRSPGLGDTAMYLCATSRNPMNTEAFFGQGTRLTVV.